What follows are 13 T cell receptor beta chains derived from one specimen sequenced in a study of immune evolution from preneoplasia to lung adenocarcinoma. The protocol was immunoSEQ multiplex PCR, while the TCRdb copy is restricted to in-frame clones and leaves out a portion. The top ten clones hold 2% to 3% of a sample with some 4,000 clones, about nine tenths of them seen once. Sequencing was performed on FFPE lung adenocarcinoma in situ tissue. The receptor source for this set is a person between 60 and 79 years old with lung adenocarcinoma.

The chain combines TRBV2 with TRBJ1-2, with D perhaps matching TRBD1 (5 bases). Per germline, CDR1 SNHLY and CDR2 FYNNEI. The V gene lost 4 bases and the J gene lost 4 bases, with 10 bases spanning the gap. The CDR3 is 13 amino acids. CDR3 nucleotides: TGTGCCAGCAGTGTTCAGGGTCCCTATGGCTACACCTTC. Encoded protein: CASSVQGPYGYTF.

The gene calls are TRBV4-2 and TRBJ2-3, with 10 bases identical to TRBD1. Germline CDR1 is LGHNA and CDR2 is YNFKEQ. The CDR3 has 19 amino acids. Trimming cost V 0 bases and J 2 bases; bases outside gene matches: 11. The CDR3 loop reads CASSQEMAPGQGYTDTQYF. In DNA, the CDR3 is TGTGCCAGCAGCCAAGAGATGGCTCCGGGACAGGGGTACACAGATACGCAGTATTTT.

The chain employs TRBV30 and TRBJ1-1; D ambiguous. The CDR3 has 13 amino acids. Trimming shortened V by 3 bases and J by 4 bases, and 12 bases separated the two germline ends. Looked up from germline, CDR1 is GTSNPN and CDR2 is SVGIG (reference sequence). CDR3 sequence (DNA): TGTGCCTGGAGCCAAAGGTGGGGCACTGAAGCTTTCTTT. It is translated as CAWSQRWGTEAFF.

This chain joins TRBV7-2 and TRBJ2-1; 14 bases match TRBD2. V lost 5 bases and J lost 7; bases outside the gene matches: 10. The CDR3 is 17 residues long. Germline-derived CDR1 and CDR2 are SGHTA and FQGNSA. The chain's CDR3 is CASSTPGLAGVYNEQFF. Written as DNA, the CDR3 is TGTGCCAGCAGCACGCCGGGACTAGCGGGAGTTTATAATGAGCAGTTCTTC.

The V and J genes are TRBV9 and TRBJ1-1; a possible D gene is TRBD1 (5 bases). Germline CDR1 and CDR2: SGDLS and YYNGEE. The CDR3 is made up of 13 amino acids. V was cut by 3 bases and J by 4 bases, with 10 bases left in between. This CDR3 reads CASSAQGATEAFF. CDR3 DNA: TGTGCCAGCAGCGCTCAGGGAGCCACTGAAGCTTTCTTT.

V and J are TRBV11-2 and TRBJ2-3; TRBD2 aligns across 8 bases. The CDR3 spans 15 residues. CDR1 SGHAT and CDR2 FQNNGV come from the germline V gene. V lost 5 bases to trimming and J lost 2 bases; unmatched junction nucleotides: 6. CDR3 sequence reads: CASSDLAGNTDTQYF. DNA of the CDR3: TGTGCCAGCAGCGATCTAGCGGGCAACACAGATACGCAGTATTTT.

The V call is TRBV30, the J call TRBJ2-2, with TRBD2 as a possible D gene (6 bases). Per the germline V gene, CDR1 is GTSNPN and CDR2 is SVGIG (reference sequence). V was cut by 3 bases and J by 9 bases, with 14 bases left in between. The CDR3 is 13 amino acids. The CDR3 loop is CAWRGAGSWELFF. The CDR3 nucleotides are TGTGCCTGGAGAGGGGCCGGGAGTTGGGAGCTGTTTTTT.

The rearrangement links TRBV29-1 to TRBJ2-3; D uncertain. The CDR3 covers 14 residues. Trimming took 3 bases from V and 1 from J, leaving 11 bases between them. Germline V gene sequence: CDR1 SQVTM, CDR2 ANQGSEA. The chain's CDR3 is CSVDFPQGTDTQYF. The CDR3 DNA is TGCAGCGTTGATTTTCCCCAAGGCACAGATACGCAGTATTTT.

This chain links TRBV4-1 with TRBJ2-1, with D unclear. The CDR3 is 14 amino acids. The germline V gene has CDR1 MGHRA and CDR2 YSYEKL. Trimming cost V 0 bases and J 7 bases, with 10 bases left between them. The CDR3 coding sequence is TGCGCCAGCAGCCAAGATCGGTGGCTTAATGAGCAGTTCTTC. This translates into CASSQDRWLNEQFF.

This clone showed up just a few times. The CDR3 coding sequence is TGTGCCAGCAGCTTAGACCCTTTAGGGGTCTATGGCTACACCTTC. Translation gives CASSLDPLGVYGYTF. The V gene is TRBV7-9, the J gene TRBJ1-2, with a weak D call TRBD1 (5 bases). V lost 1 base, J lost 4 bases, and 13 bases lay in between. Germline CDR1 and CDR2: SEHNR and FQNEAQ (reference sequence). CDR3 length: 15 amino acids.

The chain has TRBV11-2 and TRBJ1-2; D gene ambiguous. Between the trimmed V and J ends, which lost 2 bases and 0 bases, there was a span of 13 bases. The length of the CDR3 is 16 residues. Germline V CDR1 and CDR2: SGHAT, FQNNGV. CDR3 in DNA: TGTGCCAGCAGCTTAATGGGAGGCTATTCTAACTATGGCTACACCTTC. Protein product: CASSLMGGYSNYGYTF. The variable domain in full, completed from reference TRBV11-2 and TRBJ1-2, reads EAGVAQSPRYKIIEKRQSVAFWCNPISGHATLYWYQQILGQGPKLLIQFQNNGVVDDSQLPKDRFSAERLKGVDSTLKIQPAKLEDSAVYLCASSLMGGYSNYGYTFGSGTRLTVV.

This chain connects TRBV28 to TRBJ1-1; 9 bases are a match to TRBD1. Germline CDR1 and CDR2: MDHEN and SYDVKM. The CDR3 spans 15 residues. V lost 5 bases and J lost 7; bases outside the gene matches: 11. CDR3 DNA sequence: TGTGCCAGCAGTGCCGGGACAGGGACTCTGCGTGAAGCTTTCTTT. This translates into CASSAGTGTLREAFF.

The chain links TRBV4-1 to TRBJ1-1; D is uncertain. The CDR3 totals 14 residues. The germline V gene encodes CDR1 MGHRA and CDR2 YSYEKL. Between the trimmed V and J ends, which lost 3 bases and 1 base, there was a span of 9 bases. The CDR3 loop reads CASSHIFRNTEAFF. Here the CDR3 DNA reads TGCGCCAGCAGCCATATATTCAGGAACACTGAAGCTTTCTTT.